This T cell receptor beta chain was obtained from a study of blood T cell repertoires in COVID-19. For the study at large: Acute and convalescent COVID-19 samples came from the United States, Italy and Spain.

The authors' processing: Estimates of nucleated cell counts were drawn from the amplification of reference gene primers. Repertoires were generated with immunoSEQ multiplex PCR, while TCRdb's copy carries only in-frame clones and drops some. D and trimming were read from the DNA, whereas the V and J calls and clone size are those reported in that table. The sample records over 45,000 clones, approximately 81% being singletons. In germline, CDR1 is MNHEY, CDR2 SMNVEV (reference sequence). Trimming stripped 2 bases from V and 3 bases from J, with 6 bases between. CDR3 length: 13 amino acids. J is TRBJ2-3 and V is TRBV27; weak D call: TRBD1 (6 bases). The source is an elderly woman with active or convalescent COVID-19. Sequences were obtained from peripheral blood. Here the CDR3 DNA reads TGTGCCAGCAGTTTAAGGGGGACAGATACGCAGTATTTT. It yields the protein CASSLRGTDTQYF.